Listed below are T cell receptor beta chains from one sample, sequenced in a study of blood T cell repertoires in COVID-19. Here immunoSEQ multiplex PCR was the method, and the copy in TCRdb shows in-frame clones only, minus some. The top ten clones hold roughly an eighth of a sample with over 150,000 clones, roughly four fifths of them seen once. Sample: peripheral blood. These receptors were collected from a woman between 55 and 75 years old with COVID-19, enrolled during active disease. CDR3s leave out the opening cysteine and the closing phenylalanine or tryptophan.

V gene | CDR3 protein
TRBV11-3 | ASSLAGGLSTGELF
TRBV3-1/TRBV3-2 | ASSQERGFEAF
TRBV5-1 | ASSRDSMNTEAF
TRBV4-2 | ASSQAAQGLSFNQPQH
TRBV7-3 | ASSLQGGLNTEAF
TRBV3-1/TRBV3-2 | ASSQGGSRHRSVGNEQF
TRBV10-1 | ASSEYGWGAEAF
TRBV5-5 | ASSTSLVNTEAF
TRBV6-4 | ASSELSGGAGTQY
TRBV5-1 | ASRLGDRMEEKLF
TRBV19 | ATTDRQEIYGYT
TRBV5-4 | ASSSTGTYGYT
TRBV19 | ASSVTGAGQPQH
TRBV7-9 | ASSPLLGLAGERETQY
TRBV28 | ASSSSGVHTDEQF
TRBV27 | ASSLGGVLAEAF
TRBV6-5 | AISGGNYGYT
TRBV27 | ASSPRWGGNEKLF
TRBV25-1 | ASSEGLGTAPGNTIY
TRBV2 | ASSVGSGKY
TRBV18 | ASALRTEAF
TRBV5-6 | ASSSTGADTQY
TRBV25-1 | ASSGTGSNQPQH
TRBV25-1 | ASSDQGYRATNEKLF
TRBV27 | ASSFRSRITEAF
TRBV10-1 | ASSRDRGTSYEQY
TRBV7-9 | ASSSQGALGETQY
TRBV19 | ASSTRTTYNSPLH
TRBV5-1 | ASSPIGGAGELF
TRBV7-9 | ASSYGQGINEQF
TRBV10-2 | ATRTGVNTEAF
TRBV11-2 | ASSLVQGYGYT
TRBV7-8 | ASSLVRPGQDGYT
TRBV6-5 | ASSKRERYYEQY
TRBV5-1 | ASSRQSDTEAF
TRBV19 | ASSPLLAGGIRNTGELF
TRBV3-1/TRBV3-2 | ASSQNGYGYT
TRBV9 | ASSALAGAEQY
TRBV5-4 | ASSFRHRNQETQY
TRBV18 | ASSQKREWGEQF
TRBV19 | ASSIRGLNYGYT
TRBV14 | ASSPDRGRSPLH
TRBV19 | ASSNTGTVNTEAF
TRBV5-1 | ASSLTGPGGYT
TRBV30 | AWSVQAGNTIY
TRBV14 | ASSQEIHMNTEAF
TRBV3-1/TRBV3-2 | ASSRQLAVPLSHNEQF
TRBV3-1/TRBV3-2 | ASSQGLAETQY
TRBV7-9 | ASSLEGLLAGVNNEQF
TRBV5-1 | ASSLDTSNQPQH
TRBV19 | ASKLGQGARDTEAF
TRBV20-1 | SASEITGSPLH
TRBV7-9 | ASSTGQLNTEAF
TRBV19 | ASSMEMQGANSPLH
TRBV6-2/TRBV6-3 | ASSLGDRGLNEQF
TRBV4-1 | ASSEQEGLGNQPQH
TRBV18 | ASSPGLDQPQH
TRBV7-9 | ASSLRTGLGEKLF
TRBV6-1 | ASSVRGFATQDSGNTIY